This T cell receptor beta chain was sequenced in a study of PD-L1 blockade in urothelial cancer. Study as a whole: Every 3 weeks, patients received intravenous atezolizumab 1,200 mg, beginning 2014. Samples of blood were analyzed 3 weeks (second dose) and 6 weeks after treatment start.

The method was immunoSEQ multiplex PCR; TCRdb's version includes in-frame clones alone and lacks a portion of them. The data contain 30,000 to 50,000 clones, approximately 90% of them seen just once; the ten biggest clones take up 10% to 12%. As to time point: pretreatment peripheral blood. The patients' disease, urothelial carcinoma, was locally advanced or metastatic. V lost 6 bases and J lost 2, with 11 bases in between. The V gene's germline CDR1 is KGHSY and CDR2 FQNENV. The CDR3 is 14 residues long. The chain combines TRBV16 with TRBJ1-5; TRBD1 might be the D (5 bases). This material consisted of PBMCs, taken around atezolizumab (anti-PD-L1) treatment. This receptor was obtained from an older woman with urothelial cancer. The CDR3 sequence: CASREVGGNQPQHF. DNA of the CDR3: TGTGCCAGCAGGGAAGTAGGGGGCAATCAGCCCCAGCATTTT.